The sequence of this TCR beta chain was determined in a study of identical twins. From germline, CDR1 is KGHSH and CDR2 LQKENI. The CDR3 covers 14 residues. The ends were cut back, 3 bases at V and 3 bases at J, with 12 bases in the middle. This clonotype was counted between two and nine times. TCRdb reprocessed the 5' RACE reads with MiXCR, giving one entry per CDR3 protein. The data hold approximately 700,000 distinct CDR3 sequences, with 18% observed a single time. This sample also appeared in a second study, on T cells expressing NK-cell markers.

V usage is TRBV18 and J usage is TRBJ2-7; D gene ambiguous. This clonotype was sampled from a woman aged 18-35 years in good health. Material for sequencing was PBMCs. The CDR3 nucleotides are TGTGCCAGCTCACCGGGCTGGACGAACTACGAGCAGTACTTC. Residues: CASSPGWTNYEQYF.